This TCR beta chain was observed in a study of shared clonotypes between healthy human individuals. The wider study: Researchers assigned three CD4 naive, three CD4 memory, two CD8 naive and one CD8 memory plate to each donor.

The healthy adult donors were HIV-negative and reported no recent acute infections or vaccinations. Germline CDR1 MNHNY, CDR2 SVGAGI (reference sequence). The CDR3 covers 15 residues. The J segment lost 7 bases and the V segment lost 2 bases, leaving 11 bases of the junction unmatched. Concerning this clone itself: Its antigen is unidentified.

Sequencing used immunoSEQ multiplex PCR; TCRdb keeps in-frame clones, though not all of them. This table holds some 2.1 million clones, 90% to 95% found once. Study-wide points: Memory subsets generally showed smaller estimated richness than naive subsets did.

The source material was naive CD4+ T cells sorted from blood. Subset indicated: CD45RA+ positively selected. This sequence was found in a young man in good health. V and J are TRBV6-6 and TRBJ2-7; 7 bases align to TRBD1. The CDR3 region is CASSYLETGLGEQYF. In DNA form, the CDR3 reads TGTGCCAGCAGTTACCTGGAGACAGGGCTAGGGGAGCAGTACTTC.